The present T cell receptor beta chain was sequenced within a study of patients and donors after allogeneic stem cell transplantation. Using its own MiXCR run on the RT-PCR reads, TCRdb lists one record per CDR3 protein. The sample includes roughly 190,000 distinct CDR3 sequences, roughly two fifths of them seen just once. This clonotype was seen a handful of times. This clonotype originated in a human donor who was either an allogeneic HSCT recipient or a stem cell or donor lymphocyte infusion donor (not recorded which). It is not recorded whose cells these are; they may come from a transplant donor. Sequenced input: blood, either unsorted or a sorted T cell fraction (not recorded which).

The CDR3 here is CATSKTPHGTANEKLFF. The CDR3 coding sequence is TGTGCCACCAGCAAAACTCCCCACGGGACAGCGAATGAAAAACTGTTTTTT. This chain joins TRBV15 and TRBJ1-4; 7 bases are shared with TRBD1. From germline, CDR1 is LNHNV and CDR2 YYDKDF (reference sequence). This CDR3 is built from 17 residues. Trimming took 4 bases from V and 5 from J; bases not matched to a gene: 13.